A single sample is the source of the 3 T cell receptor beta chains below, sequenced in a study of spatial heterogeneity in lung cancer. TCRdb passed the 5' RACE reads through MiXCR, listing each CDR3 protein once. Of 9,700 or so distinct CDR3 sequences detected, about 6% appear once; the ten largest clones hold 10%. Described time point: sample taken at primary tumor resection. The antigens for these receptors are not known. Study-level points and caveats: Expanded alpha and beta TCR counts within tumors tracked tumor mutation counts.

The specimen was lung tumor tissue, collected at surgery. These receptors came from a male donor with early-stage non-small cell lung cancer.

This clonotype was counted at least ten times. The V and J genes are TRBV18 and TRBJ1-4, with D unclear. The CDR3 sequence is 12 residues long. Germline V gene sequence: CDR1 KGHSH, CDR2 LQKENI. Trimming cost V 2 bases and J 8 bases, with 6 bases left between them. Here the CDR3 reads CASSPGREKLFF. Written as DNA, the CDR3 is TGTGCCAGCTCACCAGGCCGGGAAAAACTGTTTTTT. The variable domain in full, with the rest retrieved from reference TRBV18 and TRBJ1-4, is NAGVMQNPRHLVRRRGQEARLRCSPMKGHSHVYWYRQLPEEGLKFMVYLQKENIIDESGMPKERFSAEFPKEGPSILRIQQVVRGDSAAYFCASSPGREKLFFGSGTQLSVL.

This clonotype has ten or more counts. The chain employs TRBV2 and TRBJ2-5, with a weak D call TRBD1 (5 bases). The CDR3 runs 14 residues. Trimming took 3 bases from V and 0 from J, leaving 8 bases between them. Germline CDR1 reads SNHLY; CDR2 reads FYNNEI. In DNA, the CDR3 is TGTGCCAGCAGTGACCAGGGAAACCAAGAGACCCAGTACTTC. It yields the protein CASSDQGNQETQYF.

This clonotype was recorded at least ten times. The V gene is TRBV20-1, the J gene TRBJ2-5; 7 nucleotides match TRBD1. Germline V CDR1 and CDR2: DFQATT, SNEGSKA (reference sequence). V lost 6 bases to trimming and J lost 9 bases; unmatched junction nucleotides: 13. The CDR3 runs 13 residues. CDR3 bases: TGCAGTGCAGGGGCCGGGACAGAGAATCCCCAGTACTTC. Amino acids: CSAGAGTENPQYF.